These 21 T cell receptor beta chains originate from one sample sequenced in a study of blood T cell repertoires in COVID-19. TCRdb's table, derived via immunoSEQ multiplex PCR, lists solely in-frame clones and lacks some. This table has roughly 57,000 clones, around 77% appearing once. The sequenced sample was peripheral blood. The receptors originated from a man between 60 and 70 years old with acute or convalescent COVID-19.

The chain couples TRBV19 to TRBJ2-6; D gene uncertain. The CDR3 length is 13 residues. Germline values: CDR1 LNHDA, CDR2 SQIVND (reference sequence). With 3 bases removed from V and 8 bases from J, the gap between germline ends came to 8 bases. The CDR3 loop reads CASSISGTNVLTF. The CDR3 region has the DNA TGTGCCAGTAGTATTAGTGGTACCAACGTCCTGACTTTC. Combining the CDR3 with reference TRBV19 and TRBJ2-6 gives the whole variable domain DGGITQSPKYLFRKEGQNVTLSCEQNLNHDAMYWYRQDPGQGLRLIYYSQIVNDFQKGDIAEGYSVSREKKESFPLTVTSAQKNPTAFYLCASSISGTNVLTFGAGSRLTVL.

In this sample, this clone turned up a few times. CDR3 DNA sequence: TGTGCCAGTAGCCCGCGGACAGGGGTGAACACTGAAGCTTTCTTT. Protein product: CASSPRTGVNTEAFF. The chain uses TRBV19 and TRBJ1-1, with 9 positions matching TRBD1. CDR3 length: 15 residues. Germline loops: CDR1 LNHDA, CDR2 SQIVND (reference sequence). V lost 6 bases and J lost 0; bases outside the gene matches: 5.

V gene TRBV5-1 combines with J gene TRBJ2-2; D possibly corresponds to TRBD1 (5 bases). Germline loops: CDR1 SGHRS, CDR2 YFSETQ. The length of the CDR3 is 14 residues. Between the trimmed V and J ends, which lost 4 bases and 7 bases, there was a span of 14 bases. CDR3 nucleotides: TGCGCCAGCAGCCCGAAGGGGATCGGCGGGGAGCTGTTTTTT. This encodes CASSPKGIGGELFF.

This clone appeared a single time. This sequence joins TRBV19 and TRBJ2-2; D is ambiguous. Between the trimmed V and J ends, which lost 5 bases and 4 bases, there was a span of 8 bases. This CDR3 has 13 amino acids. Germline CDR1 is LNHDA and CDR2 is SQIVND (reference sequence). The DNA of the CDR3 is TGTGCCAGTAGTCCCTACGGCACCGGGGAGCTGTTTTTT. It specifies CASSPYGTGELFF.

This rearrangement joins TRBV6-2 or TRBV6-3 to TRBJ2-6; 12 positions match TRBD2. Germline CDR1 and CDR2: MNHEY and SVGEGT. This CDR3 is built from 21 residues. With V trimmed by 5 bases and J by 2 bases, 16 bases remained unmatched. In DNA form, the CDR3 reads TGTGCCAGCAGTCCAAAAAGGCAGACTAGCGGGGGCCAACCTGGGGCCAACGTCCTGACTTTC. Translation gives CASSPKRQTSGGQPGANVLTF.

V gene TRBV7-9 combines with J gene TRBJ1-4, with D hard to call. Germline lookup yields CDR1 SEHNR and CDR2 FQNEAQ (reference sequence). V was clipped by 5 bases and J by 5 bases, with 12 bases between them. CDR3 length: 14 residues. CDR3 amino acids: CASSRQLPNEKLFF. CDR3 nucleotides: TGTGCCAGCAGCCGTCAACTTCCCAATGAAAAACTGTTTTTT.

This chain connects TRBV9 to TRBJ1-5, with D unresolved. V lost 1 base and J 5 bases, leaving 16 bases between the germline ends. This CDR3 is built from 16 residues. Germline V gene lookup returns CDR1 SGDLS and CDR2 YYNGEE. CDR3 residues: CASSVKVLPGHQPQHF. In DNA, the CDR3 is TGTGCCAGCAGCGTAAAAGTCCTCCCGGGTCATCAGCCCCAGCATTTT.

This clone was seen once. CDR3 loop: CAISESDGGPYEQYF. In nucleotides, the CDR3 is TGTGCCATCAGTGAGTCTGACGGGGGGCCCTACGAGCAGTACTTC. The V call is TRBV10-3, the J call TRBJ2-7; D is possibly TRBD2 (7 bases). There are 15 residues in the CDR3. Germline CDR1 and CDR2: ENHRY and SYGVKD. V shed 0 bases and J shed 2 bases, with 11 bases lying between them.

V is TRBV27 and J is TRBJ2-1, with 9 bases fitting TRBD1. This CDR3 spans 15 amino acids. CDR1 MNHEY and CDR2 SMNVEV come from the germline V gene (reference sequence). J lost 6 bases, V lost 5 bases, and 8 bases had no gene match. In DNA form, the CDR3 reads TGTGCCAGCAGTCCCCCCCGGGACAGGGTCAATGAGCAGTTCTTC. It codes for CASSPPRDRVNEQFF.

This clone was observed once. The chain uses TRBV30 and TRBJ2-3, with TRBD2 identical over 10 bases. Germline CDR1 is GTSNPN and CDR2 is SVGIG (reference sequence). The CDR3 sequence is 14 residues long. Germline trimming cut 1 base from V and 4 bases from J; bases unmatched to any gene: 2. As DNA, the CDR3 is TGTGCCTGGAGTGCCGGACTAGCGGCAGATACGCAGTATTTT. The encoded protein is CAWSAGLAADTQYF.

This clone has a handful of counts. Here the CDR3 DNA reads TGTGCCACCAGTGTAGCGGGGGAGTACAATGAGCAGTTCTTC. Protein product: CATSVAGEYNEQFF. The J gene is TRBJ2-1, the V gene TRBV24-1; 9 bases align to TRBD2. The CDR3 extends over 14 amino acids. After removal of 5 bases from V and 4 bases from J, the junction contained 2 bases not matched to a gene. Germline loops: CDR1 KGHDR, CDR2 SFDVKD.

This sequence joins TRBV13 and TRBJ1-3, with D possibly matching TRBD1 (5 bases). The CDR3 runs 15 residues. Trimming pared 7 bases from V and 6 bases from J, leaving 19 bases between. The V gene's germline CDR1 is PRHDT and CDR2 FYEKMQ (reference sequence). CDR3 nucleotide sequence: TGTGCCAGCAACCTACGACGAGGAGGGGAAAACACCATATATTTT. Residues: CASNLRRGGENTIYF.

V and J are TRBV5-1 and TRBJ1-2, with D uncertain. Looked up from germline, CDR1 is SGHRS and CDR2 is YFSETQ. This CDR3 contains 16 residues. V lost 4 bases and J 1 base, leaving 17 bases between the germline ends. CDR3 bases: TGCGCCAGCAGCGTCTCCGGGGAGGGAAGTAACTATGGCTACACCTTC. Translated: CASSVSGEGSNYGYTF.

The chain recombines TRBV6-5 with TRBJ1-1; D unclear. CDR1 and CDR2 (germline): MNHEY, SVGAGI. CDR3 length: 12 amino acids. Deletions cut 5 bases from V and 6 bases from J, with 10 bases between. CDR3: CASSTGLSEAFF. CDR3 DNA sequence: TGTGCCAGCAGTACCGGACTCTCTGAAGCTTTCTTT.

The CDR3 is CASSPTGGADTIYF. The CDR3 nucleotides read TGTGCCAGCAGCCCGACAGGGGGCGCGGACACCATATATTTT. The V and J genes are TRBV6-5 and TRBJ1-3; 10 positions agree with TRBD1. The germline gives CDR1 MNHEY, CDR2 SVGAGI. This CDR3 has 14 amino acids. V shed 6 bases, J shed 8 bases, and the junction held 7 bases outside the gene matches.

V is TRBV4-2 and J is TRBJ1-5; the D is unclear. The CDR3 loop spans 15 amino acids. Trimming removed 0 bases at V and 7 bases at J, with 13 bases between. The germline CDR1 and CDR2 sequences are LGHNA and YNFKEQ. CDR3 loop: CASSQDNGRRQPQHF. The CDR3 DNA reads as TGTGCCAGCAGCCAAGATAATGGGAGGAGGCAGCCCCAGCATTTT.

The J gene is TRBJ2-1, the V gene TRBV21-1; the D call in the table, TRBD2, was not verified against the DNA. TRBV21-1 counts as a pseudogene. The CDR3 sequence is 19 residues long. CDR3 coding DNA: TGTGCCAGCAGCAAAGTAAGGCTAGCGGGGGAAAGCTCCTACAATGAGCAGTTCTTC. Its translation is CASSKVRLAGESSYNEQFF.

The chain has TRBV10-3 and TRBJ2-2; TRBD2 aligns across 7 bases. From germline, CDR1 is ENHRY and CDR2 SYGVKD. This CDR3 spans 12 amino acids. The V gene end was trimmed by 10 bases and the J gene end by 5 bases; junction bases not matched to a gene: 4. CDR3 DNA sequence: TGTGCCACGGGAGGCGTAACCGGGGAGCTGTTTTTT. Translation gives CATGGVTGELFF.

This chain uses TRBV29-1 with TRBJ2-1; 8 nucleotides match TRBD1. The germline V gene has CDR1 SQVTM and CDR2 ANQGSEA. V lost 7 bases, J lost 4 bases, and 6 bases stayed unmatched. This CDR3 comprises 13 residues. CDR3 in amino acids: CSGGTGIYNEQFF. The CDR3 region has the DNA TGCAGCGGGGGGACAGGAATATACAATGAGCAGTTCTTC.

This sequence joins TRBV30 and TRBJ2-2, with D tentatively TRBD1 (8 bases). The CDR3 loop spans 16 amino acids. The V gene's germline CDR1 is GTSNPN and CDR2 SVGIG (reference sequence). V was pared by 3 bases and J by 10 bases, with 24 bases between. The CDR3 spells CAWSPGQGGGREELFF. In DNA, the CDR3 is TGTGCCTGGAGCCCCGGACAGGGAGGGGGGCGAGAGGAGCTGTTTTTT.

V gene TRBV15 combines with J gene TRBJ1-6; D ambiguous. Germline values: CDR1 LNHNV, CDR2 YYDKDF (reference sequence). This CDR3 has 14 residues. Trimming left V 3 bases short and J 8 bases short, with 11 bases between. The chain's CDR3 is CATSSLPSYSPLHF. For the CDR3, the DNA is TGTGCCACCAGCAGCCTTCCGTCCTATTCACCCCTCCACTTT.